This TCR beta chain came from a study of tumor T cells in aggressive B-cell lymphoma. Trimming took off 1 base at V and 6 bases at J, with 12 bases between the two ends. The CDR3 extends over 15 amino acids. The germline CDR1 and CDR2 sequences are LGHNA and YSLEER. Repertoires were generated with immunoSEQ multiplex PCR, while TCRdb's copy carries only in-frame clones and drops some. The sample holds under 350 clones, 60% to 85% seen once. This clone was detected a few times. The sequencing input was tumor tissue. This TCR came from an adult with diffuse large B cell lymphoma. The V and J genes are TRBV4-3 and TRBJ2-2, with a weak D call TRBD2 (7 bases). CDR3 sequence (DNA): TGCGCCAGCAGCCAAGTTAGGGGGAGGGCCGGGGAGCTGTTTTTT. Translated: CASSQVRGRAGELFF.